This T cell receptor (beta chain) was profiled in a study of blood T cell repertoires in COVID-19. Background on the study: T cells, B-cell-depleted T cells, or PBMCs supplied cDNA or gDNA.

In the original processing: Estimation of nucleated cell counts relied on the amplification of reference gene primers. Repertoires were generated with immunoSEQ multiplex PCR, while TCRdb's copy carries only in-frame clones and drops some. V and J calls and clone size are those listed in that table; D and trimming were worked out from the DNA. The sample comprises about 210,000 clones, around 90% of which are singletons, and roughly 1.7% rests with the top ten. J gave up 7 bases and V 2 bases, and 10 bases lay outside the gene matches. This CDR3 is 15 amino acids long. CDR1 and CDR2 from the germline V gene are SGHTA and FQGTGA.

The gene calls are TRBV7-3 and TRBJ2-7; 8 nucleotides agree with TRBD2. This receptor was identified in a man between 65 and 79 years old with acute or convalescent COVID-19. Material: peripheral blood. The CDR3 DNA reads TGTGCCAGCAGCTTAGGTAGGAAGAGCGGGAGTGAGCAGTACTTC. The encoded protein is CASSLGRKSGSEQYF.